The 6 T cell receptor beta chains reported below all come from one sample, sequenced in a study of beta chain features in type 1 diabetes. Every bit of the isolated RNA underwent reverse transcription, so sequencing read expressed TCRB transcripts. Measured with immunoSEQ multiplex PCR; TCRdb has only the in-frame clones, and not every one. The sample yields under 900,000 clones, about a sixth seen once. What was sequenced was naive CD4+ T cells from blood. The receptors were gathered from a young woman in good health.

This clone was detected only a few times. This chain uses TRBV18 with TRBJ2-2, with a weak D call TRBD1 (6 bases). Trimming cost V 2 bases and J 4 bases, with 11 bases left between them. The CDR3 spans 15 residues. Looked up from germline, CDR1 is KGHSH and CDR2 is LQKENI. The CDR3 sequence: CASSPITGSTGELFF. CDR3 nucleotide sequence: TGTGCCAGCTCACCAATCACAGGGAGCACCGGGGAGCTGTTTTTT.

V gene TRBV29-1 combines with J gene TRBJ2-3, with 14 bases aligning to TRBD2. Per the germline V gene, CDR1 is SQVTM and CDR2 is ANQGSEA. Germline trimming cut 4 bases from V and 4 bases from J; bases unmatched to any gene: 13. This CDR3 is built from 18 residues. The CDR3 nucleotides read TGCAGCGTTGCTTCTGATTTTTGGACTAGCGGGAGGTCAGATACGCAGTATTTT. Translating it yields CSVASDFWTSGRSDTQYF.

The CDR3 reads CASSLLGKQYF. CDR3 nucleotides: TGTGCCAGCAGTTTGCTTGGCAAGCAGTATTTT. The chain uses TRBV28 and TRBJ2-3; D not certain. V was shortened by 3 bases and J by 11 bases, with 9 bases between the two germline ends. CDR3 length: 11 amino acids. CDR1 is MDHEN and CDR2 is SYDVKM in the germline V gene.

The chain carries TRBV7-2 and TRBJ2-3; no firm D call. The CDR3 is 12 amino acids. CDR1 and CDR2 from the germline V gene are SGHTA and FQGNSA. Trimming cost V 6 bases and J 2 bases, with 6 bases left between them. The CDR3 sequence is CASSRPTDTQYF. In DNA form, the CDR3 reads TGTGCCAGCAGTCGACCCACAGATACGCAGTATTTT.

The chain has TRBV28 and TRBJ1-2; D is uncertain. CDR3 length: 14 residues. The germline V and J ends were trimmed by 6 bases and 2 bases, with 13 bases remaining between them. The V gene's germline CDR1 is MDHEN and CDR2 SYDVKM. CDR3 nucleotide sequence: TGTGCCAGCAGCTACTTAGGCCCGAACTATGGCTACACCTTC. Translating gives CASSYLGPNYGYTF.

This clone was recorded a few times. The rearrangement uses TRBV10-2 and TRBJ2-7; 9 bases align to TRBD2. V was pared by 4 bases and J by 3 bases, with 4 bases of the junction left unmatched. The length of the CDR3 is 14 residues. Germline V gene lookup returns CDR1 WSHSY and CDR2 SAAADI. CDR3 protein: CASSVTSGRYEQYF. CDR3 nucleotide sequence: TGCGCCAGCAGTGTCACTAGCGGGCGCTACGAGCAGTACTTC.